One T cell receptor (beta chain) is described in this entry. Under the authors' procedure: Reference gene primer amplification in the assay estimated nucleated cell counts. Repertoires were generated with immunoSEQ multiplex PCR, while TCRdb's copy carries only in-frame clones and drops some. V and J calls and clone size follow that table, whereas D and trimming were derived from the DNA. The sample yields 95,000 to 100,000 clones, almost 95% seen once. Germline CDR1 and CDR2: SGHAT and FQNNGV. Between the trimmed V and J ends, which lost 1 base and 9 bases, there was a span of 7 bases. This CDR3 has 12 residues. The sample originates from a study of blood T cell repertoires in COVID-19. Across the whole study: Donors in the United States, Italy and Spain gave samples during acute or convalescent COVID-19. Sources were T cells, B-cell-depleted T cells, or PBMCs; the material itself was cDNA or gDNA.

The sequence derives from a man aged 50 to 59 with active COVID-19. The specimen was peripheral blood. The chain couples TRBV11-2 to TRBJ2-1; D is ambiguous. The chain's CDR3 is CASSLGGLEQFF. CDR3 DNA sequence: TGTGCCAGCAGCTTAGGAGGCCTTGAGCAGTTCTTC.